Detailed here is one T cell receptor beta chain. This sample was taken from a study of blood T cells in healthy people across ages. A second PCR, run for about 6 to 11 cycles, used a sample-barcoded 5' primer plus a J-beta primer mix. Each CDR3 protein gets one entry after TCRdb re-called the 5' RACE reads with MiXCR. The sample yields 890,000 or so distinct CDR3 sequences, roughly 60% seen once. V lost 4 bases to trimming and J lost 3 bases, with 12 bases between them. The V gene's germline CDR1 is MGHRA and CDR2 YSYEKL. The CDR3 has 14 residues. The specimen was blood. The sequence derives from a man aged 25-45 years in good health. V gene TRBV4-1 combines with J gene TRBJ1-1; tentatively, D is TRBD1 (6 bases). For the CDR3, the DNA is TGCGCCAGCAGCCCAATTCAGGGGCACACTGAAGCTTTCTTT. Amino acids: CASSPIQGHTEAFF.